The following is a T cell receptor (beta chain) sequence with its context. Its antigen is not identified. Repertoires were generated with immunoSEQ multiplex PCR, while TCRdb's copy carries only in-frame clones and drops some. The data hold 25,000 to 30,000 clones, with 82% observed a single time. These data belong to a study of stem cell transplantation in POMP-related autoinflammatory disease. Study at large: CD8+ T cells were low and CD4+ cells naive-skewed before transplant. Findings of the study overall: Fewer unique TRB V-J gene pairings were identified in patients with PRAID. In patients with PRAID, every analyzed T-cell subset tended to show lower diversity and higher clonality.

With 10 bases clipped from V and 5 bases from J, the junction kept 13 bases outside the gene matches. The CDR3 has 15 amino acids. CDR1 and CDR2 from the germline V gene are SGHKS and YYEKEE (reference sequence). The source is a human donor with POMP-related autoinflammation and immune dysregulation (PRAID). The V gene is TRBV5-5, the J gene TRBJ2-5, with 11 bases fitting TRBD1. The input for sequencing was CD4+ T cells from PBMCs, taken before stem cell transplantation. This CDR3 reads CASTRDRGISETQYF. The DNA of the CDR3 is TGTGCCTCCACCCGGGACAGGGGGATTTCGGAGACCCAGTACTTC.